This T cell receptor (beta chain) was identified during a study of cytomegalovirus exposure and HLA in healthy donors. A note on this clone: Its target is unknown.

PCR employed 60 Vbeta and 13 Jbeta primers. Generated by immunoSEQ multiplex PCR, the TCRdb table keeps only in-frame clones and is missing some. The sample has some 90,000 clones, 76% seen once; the top ten hold 2.5% to 3.5%. General observations from the study: Researchers had no immune exposure information except CMV serostatus available. A later look showed TCR association rates differing by HLA locus, highest for DRB1 and lowest for HLA-C. The later analysis indicated that the majority of CMV-associated TCR beta chains appeared HLA-restricted.

Sequencing was performed on PBMCs. The clonotype originates from a man in his forties in good health and CMV-seronegative.

The CDR3 bases are TGTGCCAGCAGCGCTGGGGACAGGGAGAACACTGAAGCTTTCTTT. Translation: CASSAGDRENTEAFF. V and J are TRBV5-4 and TRBJ1-1, with 9 bases matching TRBD1. The CDR3 is 15 residues long. V was clipped by 4 bases and J by 1 base; unmatched bases: 5. CDR1 and CDR2 from the germline V gene are SGHNT and YYREEE (reference sequence).